The entry below gives a single T cell receptor beta chain sequence along with its context. Its antigen has not been determined. No much larger clone is present one base from it, and per-base qualities are unavailable. Inclusive of the bounding cysteine and phenylalanine, the CDR3 is 15 residues long. Just the 45-base CDR3 DNA is kept, in frame starting at base 1. Relative to germline, V is 4 bases shorter and J is 0 bases shorter, with 12 bases between their ends. Per the germline V gene, SNHLY is the CDR1 and FYNNEI is the CDR2. The sample belongs to a study of OX40 agonist ivuxolimab in advanced cancers. For context, the study as a whole: Ivuxolimab was a fully human IgG2 agonistic monoclonal antibody targeting the costimulatory receptor OX40 (CD134). Intravenous ivuxolimab was administered to patients every 2 weeks at six dose levels: 0.01, 0.1, 0.3, 1.5, 3 and 10 mg/kg. Of the approximately 54 dose-escalation patients, hepatocellular carcinoma was present in about 20, melanoma in approximately 15, renal cell carcinoma in 9 and head and neck cancer in 9. The dose-escalation cohort was 82.7% male with a mean age of approximately 60 years, ranging from roughly 20 to 80. Prior anti-PD-1, anti-PD-L1 or anti-CTLA-4 therapy was permitted, and checkpoint inhibitors had been received by roughly 40% of dose-escalation patients. Partial responses occurred in three dose-escalation patients, of whom one had hepatocellular carcinoma and two had cutaneous melanoma. Peripheral TCRbeta sequencing aimed to test whether ivuxolimab altered TCR sequence diversity and caused clonal T-cell expansion. The paper describes the monotherapy dose-escalation part (N = 52 patients) of the phase I trial of ivuxolimab.

The trial excluded patients who had a history of autoimmune disease or who were on systemic immunosuppression. Peripheral blood for TCR sequencing was collected from all dose cohorts at baseline, on cycle 4 day 1, and on cycle 7 day 1. Samples were obtained from an open-label, multicenter, first-in-human phase I dose-escalation trial of ivuxolimab. Adults with locally advanced or metastatic melanoma, renal cell, hepatocellular, or head and neck squamous cell carcinoma were enrolled in the trial. Before TCR sequencing, CD4+ T cells and CD8+ T cells from peripheral blood were sorted into separate populations. Results and caveats for the whole study, not just this receptor: Low levels of normalized T-cell clonal expansion were also shown by some nonresponding patients. After ivuxolimab, expanded clones were on average more numerous among CD8+ T cells than among CD4+ T cells. The antigen specificity of the clonally expanded peripheral T cells was not determined. In the 0.1-3.0 mg/kg groups, partial responders had among the lowest normalized peripheral clonal expansion, particularly in CD8+ T cells. At doses of 0.1 to 3.0 mg/kg, clonal expansion of both CD4+ and CD8+ T cells in blood was seen between baseline and week 6.

For sequencing of the TCRbeta CDR3 region, genomic DNA was extracted from the sorted cells. TCRbeta CDR3 regions were sequenced using the immunoSEQ Assay. TCRdb obtained this table from immuneACCESS and retained in-frame rearrangements with V and J assigned. These tables miss some clones; where compared with another copy, unresolved V genes account for less than half of the shortfall, and the remainder is unexplained. Across this sample there are about 60,000 clones, with roughly nine tenths seen only once. Of the sample, over 3.5% falls within the top ten clones. The sequenced sample was CD4+ or CD8+ T cells sorted from blood, obtained in a trial of the OX40 agonist ivuxolimab. The sequence joins TRBV2 to TRBJ1-1; the D gene cannot be named for sure. This TCR was sampled from an adult with an advanced solid tumor such as melanoma, head and neck, liver or kidney cancer. The base sequence is TGTGCCAGCAGTGTGTCTTTCGGGTTGAACACTGAAGCTTTCTTT. The resulting protein is CASSVSFGLNTEAFF.